Each of the 25 T cell receptor beta chains below was sequenced from the same sample in a study of T cell responses to AZD1222 COVID-19 vaccine. Sequenced by immunoSEQ multiplex PCR; TCRdb stores in-frame clones only, minus some. This table has approximately 110,000 clones, roughly 85% appearing once. Sequencing used peripheral blood, obtained 28 days after the second AZD1222 dose. Every receptor here comes from an adult who received the AZD1222 COVID-19 vaccine.

The chain uses TRBV25-1 and TRBJ2-6; no clear D. Germline CDR1 reads MGHDK; CDR2 reads SYGVNS. The CDR3 contains 12 residues. The ends were cut back, 10 bases at V and 4 bases at J, with 8 bases in the middle. CDR3 protein: CATEEGANVLTF. The CDR3 DNA reads TGTGCCACCGAGGAGGGGGCCAACGTCCTGACTTTC.

This chain uses TRBV5-1 with TRBJ1-2; 8 bases agree with TRBD1. The germline V gene has CDR1 SGHRS and CDR2 YFSETQ. The CDR3 is 12 residues long. The V gene end was trimmed by 0 bases and the J gene end by 11 bases; junction bases not matched to a gene: 3. In nucleotides, the CDR3 is TGCGCCAGCAGCTTGGACGACAGGGGTTACACCTTC. Its translation is CASSLDDRGYTF.

The V gene is TRBV27, the J gene TRBJ2-7; D gene unclear. The germline V and J ends were trimmed by 3 bases and 3 bases, with 12 bases remaining between them. From germline, CDR1 is MNHEY and CDR2 SMNVEV (reference sequence). The CDR3 totals 14 residues. The CDR3 bases are TGTGCCAGCAGTTTTCAGAGCGCCCGCTACGAGCAGTACTTC. This gives the protein CASSFQSARYEQYF.

This clone was seen a handful of times. The rearrangement uses TRBV5-6 and TRBJ2-5; D might be TRBD1 or TRBD2, each matching 6 bases. Germline CDR1 reads SGHDT; CDR2 reads YYEEEE. This CDR3 has 15 residues. V was trimmed by 3 bases and J by 0 bases, leaving 12 bases between them. CDR3 nucleotide sequence: TGTGCCAGCAGCTCTTGGGGGGCCCACCAAGAGACCCAGTACTTC. It encodes CASSSWGAHQETQYF.

In its sample, this clone was seen once. The chain couples TRBV28 to TRBJ1-1, with D unresolved. The CDR3 spans 14 residues. Per the germline V gene, CDR1 is MDHEN and CDR2 is SYDVKM. V shed 1 base and J shed 4 bases, with 10 bases lying between them. The CDR3 reads CASSLSGVGTEAFF. CDR3 nucleotides: TGTGCCAGCAGTTTATCTGGGGTTGGCACTGAAGCTTTCTTT.

The V call is TRBV19, the J call TRBJ2-5; D possibly corresponds to TRBD2 (7 bases). The CDR3 is 16 amino acids. The V gene lost 0 bases and the J gene lost 3 bases, with 14 bases spanning the gap. Germline CDR1 is LNHDA and CDR2 is SQIVND (reference sequence). CDR3 protein: CASSIEGGAQKETQYF. The DNA of the CDR3 is TGTGCCAGTAGTATAGAGGGGGGGGCCCAGAAAGAGACCCAGTACTTC. The full variable domain, with the rest looked up from reference TRBV19 and TRBJ2-5, is DGGITQSPKYLFRKEGQNVTLSCEQNLNHDAMYWYRQDPGQGLRLIYYSQIVNDFQKGDIAEGYSVSREKKESFPLTVTSAQKNPTAFYLCASSIEGGAQKETQYFGPGTRLLVL.

This chain joins TRBV3-1 (or the pseudogene TRBV3-2) and TRBJ2-5; D tentatively fits TRBD1 or TRBD2 (5 bases each). Germline loops: CDR1 LGHDT, CDR2 YNNKEL (reference sequence). V was clipped by 1 base and J by 5 bases, with 17 bases between them. This CDR3 region has 16 residues. The CDR3 nucleotides are TGTGCCAGCAGCCAAGTGAGGTTCCGGGGCGGGGAGACCCAGTACTTC. The encoded protein is CASSQVRFRGGETQYF.

This clone was seen just once. The chain employs TRBV12-3 or TRBV12-4 and TRBJ2-3, with D unclear. With 6 bases removed from V and 8 bases from J, the gap between germline ends came to 12 bases. The CDR3 extends over 12 amino acids. CDR3 sequence (DNA): TGTGCCAGCAGCGAGACCCAAGGTACGCAGTATTTT. Protein: CASSETQGTQYF.

The chain couples TRBV6-5 to TRBJ1-1; D is possibly TRBD1 (5 bases). The V gene lost 0 bases and the J gene lost 5 bases, with 10 bases spanning the gap. In germline, CDR1 is MNHEY, CDR2 SVGAGI. The CDR3 length is 14 residues. The CDR3 DNA sequence: TGTGCCAGCAGTTACTCAGGGGCGGGGACTGAAGCTTTCTTT. It encodes CASSYSGAGTEAFF.

V usage is TRBV6-4 and J usage is TRBJ2-5; 7 bases align to TRBD2. The CDR3 sequence is 14 residues long. Looked up from germline, CDR1 is MRHNA and CDR2 is SNTAGT. J gave up 8 bases and V 6 bases, and 12 bases lay outside the gene matches. This chain's CDR3 is CASRLERGLETQYF. The DNA for the CDR3 is TGTGCCAGCAGACTAGAGCGGGGCCTAGAAACCCAGTACTTC.

The chain carries TRBV4-3 and TRBJ1-2; 7 bases map to TRBD1. V trimming: 0 bases; J trimming: 3 bases; junction bases outside the gene matches: 4. This CDR3 spans 15 amino acids. Germline V gene lookup returns CDR1 LGHNA and CDR2 YSLEER. Written as DNA, the CDR3 is TGCGCCAGCAGCCAAGATGCAGGGGGGGACTATGGCTACACCTTC. This translates into CASSQDAGGDYGYTF.

This clone was seen once. CDR3 protein: CASSEFGRGGGELFF. The CDR3 DNA reads TGTGCCAGCAGTGAATTTGGCAGGGGCGGTGGGGAGCTGTTTTTT. The chain recombines TRBV25-1 with TRBJ2-2, with a possible D match to TRBD1 (6 bases). V gave up 1 base and J gave up 8 bases, with 14 bases separating them. CDR3 length: 15 residues. Germline V CDR1 and CDR2: MGHDK, SYGVNS.

This chain links TRBV5-1 with TRBJ1-3; the match to TRBD1 covers 7 bases. V dropped 4 bases and J dropped 4; count of bases not matched to a gene: 5. The CDR3 is 14 amino acids. Germline V gene lookup returns CDR1 SGHRS and CDR2 YFSETQ. In DNA form, the CDR3 reads TGCGCCAGCAGCCCGGGACAGCCCGGAAACACCATATATTTT. Its translation: CASSPGQPGNTIYF.

This sequence joins TRBV25-1 and TRBJ1-2, with unresolved D. The CDR3 length is 16 residues. Between the trimmed V and J ends, which lost 1 base and 0 bases, there was a span of 12 bases. The V gene's germline CDR1 is MGHDK and CDR2 SYGVNS. CDR3 sequence reads: CASSEFPTASNYGYTF. CDR3 in DNA: TGTGCCAGCAGTGAATTTCCGACCGCATCTAACTATGGCTACACCTTC.

The chain combines TRBV19 with TRBJ1-1; D not resolved. Germline V gives CDR1 LNHDA, CDR2 SQIVND (reference sequence). The CDR3 totals 11 residues. Trimming left V 7 bases short and J 1 base short, with 4 bases between. The CDR3 DNA sequence: TGTGCCAGTAAAGCGAACACTGAAGCTTTCTTT. Translation: CASKANTEAFF.

This clone was observed a few times. The V call is TRBV27, the J call TRBJ2-7, with 10 positions matching TRBD2. The V gene's germline CDR1 is MNHEY and CDR2 SMNVEV (reference sequence). The CDR3 runs 15 residues. Trimming took 5 bases from V and 0 from J; bases not matched to a gene: 4. The CDR3 bases are TGTGCCAGCAGTCGAGAGCGGGGGGGCTCCTACGAGCAGTACTTC. As protein: CASSRERGGSYEQYF.

The V call is TRBV28, the J call TRBJ1-4; possible D gene TRBD1, 5 bases. Germline CDR1 is MDHEN and CDR2 is SYDVKM. This CDR3 has 13 residues. Trimming shortened V by 6 bases and J by 5 bases, and 10 bases separated the two germline ends. As DNA, the CDR3 is TGTGCCAGCAGGACTGGGGGAAATGAAAAACTGTTTTTT. Translation: CASRTGGNEKLFF.

The gene calls are TRBV6-1 and TRBJ1-4, with TRBD1 matching over 7 bases. Trimming took 3 bases from V and 4 from J; bases not matched to a gene: 2. From germline, CDR1 is MNHNS and CDR2 SASEGT. The length of the CDR3 is 14 residues. CDR3 nucleotide sequence: TGTGCCAGCAGTGACAGGGGGGGTAATGAAAAACTGTTTTTT. It codes for CASSDRGGNEKLFF.

The V and J genes are TRBV18 and TRBJ2-5; 12 bases match TRBD2. Germline values: CDR1 KGHSH, CDR2 LQKENI. CDR3 length: 16 amino acids. J was trimmed by 0 bases and V by 4 bases; bases with no gene match: 3. In nucleotides, the CDR3 is TGTGCCAGCTCACTCCGGACTAGCGGGGACCAAGAGACCCAGTACTTC. Translation: CASSLRTSGDQETQYF.

This sequence joins TRBV27 and TRBJ2-7; D is undetermined. From germline, CDR1 is MNHEY and CDR2 SMNVEV (reference sequence). Trimming shortened V by 5 bases and J by 1 base, and 9 bases separated the two germline ends. CDR3 size: 13 residues. The CDR3 here is CASSPYGSYEQYF. The CDR3 region has the DNA TGTGCCAGCAGTCCTTACGGATCCTACGAGCAGTACTTC.

V usage is TRBV7-2 and J usage is TRBJ1-2; 7 bases are a match to TRBD1. Trimming cost V 3 bases and J 6 bases; bases outside gene matches: 7. The CDR3 spans 14 residues. Germline V gene lookup returns CDR1 SGHTA and CDR2 FQGNSA. The CDR3 DNA follows: TGTGCCAGCAGCTTTGACAGGGTGGAGAATGGCTACACCTTC. Translation: CASSFDRVENGYTF.

The CDR3 protein is CASSLVTNTEAFF. CDR3 in DNA: TGTGCCAGCAGCTTGGTAACGAACACTGAAGCTTTCTTT. The V call is TRBV28, the J call TRBJ1-1; D unresolved. The germline gives CDR1 MDHEN, CDR2 SYDVKM. V lost 6 bases and J lost 1, with 9 bases in between. The CDR3 has 13 amino acids.

The chain joins TRBV3-1 (or the pseudogene TRBV3-2) to TRBJ1-2; TRBD1 agrees at 7 bases. V dropped 4 bases and J dropped 6; count of bases not matched to a gene: 11. Germline-derived CDR1 and CDR2 are LGHDT and YNNKEL (reference sequence). The CDR3 loop spans 15 amino acids. CDR3 nucleotides: TGTGCCAGCAGCCCGTACGCTAGGGGGCCGGATGGCTACACCTTC. Translated: CASSPYARGPDGYTF.

This sequence joins TRBV6-5 and TRBJ1-2, with a weak D call TRBD1 (5 bases). The ends were cut back, 11 bases at V and 3 bases at J, with 7 bases in the middle. The CDR3 covers 10 residues. Germline V CDR1 and CDR2: MNHEY, SVGAGI. CDR3 amino acids: CAGGDYGYTF. DNA of the CDR3: TGTGCCGGAGGGGACTATGGCTACACCTTC.

The chain uses TRBV5-4 and TRBJ2-1, with TRBD2 matching over 8 bases. The CDR3 consists of 15 residues. J lost 4 bases, V lost 4 bases, and 7 bases had no gene match. Looked up from germline, CDR1 is SGHNT and CDR2 is YYREEE (reference sequence). This CDR3 reads CASSLGGAEYNEQFF. CDR3 in DNA: TGTGCCAGCAGCCTCGGGGGGGCCGAGTACAATGAGCAGTTCTTC.